Presented here are 19 T cell receptor beta chains from one specimen sequenced in a study of cytomegalovirus exposure and HLA in healthy donors. The PCR was carried out with 60 Vbeta primers and 13 Jbeta primers. Here immunoSEQ multiplex PCR was the method, and the copy in TCRdb shows in-frame clones only, minus some. This sample has about 110,000 clones, with about three quarters found just once. Sequenced input: PBMCs. Receptor source: a man aged 25 to 45 in good health and CMV-seronegative.

The chain has TRBV10-3 and TRBJ1-6; 7 bases fit TRBD1. The CDR3 contains 13 residues. Trimming took 7 bases from V and 8 from J; bases not matched to a gene: 5. The germline gives CDR1 ENHRY, CDR2 SYGVKD. CDR3: CAITGQADSPLHF. CDR3 bases: TGTGCCATCACCGGACAGGCGGATTCACCCCTCCACTTT.

The chain recombines TRBV11-2 with TRBJ2-5; TRBD2 is a possible D gene (6 bases). The CDR3 totals 13 residues. CDR1 is SGHAT and CDR2 is FQNNGV in the germline V gene. V gave up 0 bases and J gave up 7 bases, with 9 bases separating them. CDR3 sequence: CASSLDLGGTQYF. The CDR3 DNA sequence: TGTGCCAGCAGCTTAGATCTCGGGGGGACCCAGTACTTC.

The rearrangement links TRBV4-2 to TRBJ2-1, with D tentatively TRBD1 (6 bases). The germline CDR1 and CDR2 sequences are LGHNA and YNFKEQ. The CDR3 contains 16 residues. Trimming left V 0 bases short and J 3 bases short, with 12 bases between. The CDR3 here is CASSQEDSQGYNEQFF. CDR3 in DNA: TGTGCCAGCAGCCAAGAGGACAGCCAAGGCTACAATGAGCAGTTCTTC.

The J gene is TRBJ2-3, the V gene TRBV9; 8 bases line up with TRBD2. The CDR3 consists of 16 residues. Looked up from germline, CDR1 is SGDLS and CDR2 is YYNGEE. The trim removed 0 bases at V and 5 bases at J, leaving 8 bases unmatched. The CDR3: CASSVGPAGVVDTQYF. DNA of the CDR3: TGTGCCAGCAGCGTAGGTCCAGCGGGGGTTGTAGATACGCAGTATTTT. Filled out from reference TRBV9 and TRBJ2-3, the complete variable domain reads DSGVTQTPKHLITATGQRVTLRCSPRSGDLSVYWYQQSLDQGLQFLIQYYNGEERAKGNILERFSAQQFPDLHSELNLSSLELGDSALYFCASSVGPAGVVDTQYFGPGTRLTVL.

The chain is built from TRBV6-5 and TRBJ1-6; the D is unclear. Germline V gene sequence: CDR1 MNHEY, CDR2 SVGAGI. The ends were cut back, 5 bases at V and 16 bases at J, with 15 bases in the middle. The CDR3 extends over 12 amino acids. CDR3 DNA sequence: TGTGCCAGCAGTGAAGCGCTTCAATCTCTCCACTTT. The encoded protein is CASSEALQSLHF.

V is TRBV6-1 and J is TRBJ1-2; D possibly corresponds to TRBD1 (6 bases). V was shortened by 4 bases and J by 8 bases, with 11 bases between the two germline ends. In germline, CDR1 is MNHNS, CDR2 SASEGT. The CDR3 runs 12 residues. The CDR3 spells CASSVRGNGYTF. The DNA for the CDR3 is TGTGCCAGCAGTGTAAGGGGGAACGGCTACACCTTC.

The chain recombines TRBV9 with TRBJ2-7, with D tentatively TRBD2 (5 bases). In germline, CDR1 is SGDLS, CDR2 YYNGEE. Trimming took off 4 bases at V and 7 bases at J, with 15 bases between the two ends. CDR3 length equals 13 residues. CDR3 loop: CASSPSNTGEQYF. The CDR3 DNA reads as TGTGCCAGCAGCCCCTCAAACACGGGAGAGCAGTACTTC.

This clone is medium-sized (0.01 to 0.1%). The chain employs TRBV19 and TRBJ2-2, with D perhaps TRBD2 (6 bases). This CDR3 region has 13 residues. From germline, CDR1 is LNHDA and CDR2 SQIVND (reference sequence). Trimming took 11 bases from V and 2 from J, leaving 12 bases between them. The CDR3 DNA reads as TGTGCCGGCGGGAATTCTAACACCGGGGAGCTGTTTTTT. This encodes CAGGNSNTGELFF.

The chain carries TRBV28 and TRBJ1-2, with 8 bases fitting TRBD1. CDR1 is MDHEN, CDR2 SYDVKM, per germline. V gave up 3 bases and J gave up 7 bases; unmatched junction bases: 7. This CDR3 contains 14 residues. The CDR3 nucleotides are TGTGCCAGCAGTTTCACAGGACAGGGACGTGGCTACACCTTC. It encodes CASSFTGQGRGYTF.

The chain links TRBV2 to TRBJ2-7, with a possible D match to TRBD1 (5 bases). Between the trimmed V and J ends, which lost 1 base and 4 bases, there was a span of 17 bases. The CDR3 spans 16 residues. Germline values: CDR1 SNHLY, CDR2 FYNNEI. CDR3 DNA: TGTGCCAGCAGTGAAGTAGGACAAAGCATTGGATACGAGCAGTACTTC. It encodes CASSEVGQSIGYEQYF.

V usage is TRBV6-6 and J usage is TRBJ2-7; 10 bases are a match to TRBD1. V lost 5 bases and J lost 5; bases outside the gene matches: 12. The CDR3 contains 16 residues. Germline V gives CDR1 MNHNY, CDR2 SVGAGI (reference sequence). The CDR3 nucleotides read TGTGCCAGCAGTGGGGGCCCCGGGACAGGGGCAGACGAGCAGTACTTC. It encodes CASSGGPGTGADEQYF.

The chain joins TRBV28 to TRBJ2-7; the D is unclear. CDR3 length: 13 amino acids. Trimming shortened V by 5 bases and J by 2 bases, and 10 bases separated the two germline ends. From germline, CDR1 is MDHEN and CDR2 SYDVKM. The CDR3 loop is CASSVQFAYEQYF. CDR3 coding DNA: TGTGCCAGCAGTGTACAGTTTGCCTACGAGCAGTACTTC.

This chain joins TRBV5-1 and TRBJ2-5, with TRBD2 matching 10 bases. Germline V lookup: CDR1 SGHRS, CDR2 YFSETQ. The CDR3 totals 16 residues. Trimming removed 4 bases from V and 2 bases from J; junction bases left unmatched: 8. This CDR3 is CASSRRTSGVQETQYF. As DNA, the CDR3 is TGCGCCAGCAGCCGCAGGACTAGCGGAGTACAAGAGACCCAGTACTTC.

This clone was seen only a few times. The V gene is TRBV5-4, the J gene TRBJ1-6; 10 nucleotides align to TRBD1. Trimming removed 3 bases from V and 9 bases from J; junction bases left unmatched: 9. Germline CDR1 is SGHNT and CDR2 is YYREEE (reference sequence). The CDR3 length is 16 residues. DNA of the CDR3: TGTGCCAGCAGCTCCGGACAGGGGGGACGCGGTTCACCCCTCCACTTT. Its translation: CASSSGQGGRGSPLHF.

This clone was seen a handful of times. The rearrangement uses TRBV19 and TRBJ1-5, with 10 nucleotides matching TRBD1. This CDR3 spans 15 amino acids. V was pared by 5 bases and J by 4 bases, with 5 bases of the junction left unmatched. Germline V gives CDR1 LNHDA, CDR2 SQIVND (reference sequence). The CDR3 protein is CASSPRDRGNQPQHF. CDR3 coding DNA: TGTGCCAGTAGTCCCCGGGACAGGGGTAATCAGCCCCAGCATTTT.

This chain connects TRBV14 to TRBJ2-2, with TRBD1 matching over 9 bases. The ends lost 4 bases at V and 6 bases at J; junction bases unmatched: 3. The CDR3 extends over 14 amino acids. Germline V gives CDR1 SGHDN, CDR2 FVKESK. CDR3: CASSPRTGAGELFF. The DNA of the CDR3 is TGTGCCAGCAGCCCCAGGACAGGGGCCGGGGAGCTGTTTTTT.

This clone was recorded a few times. V and J are TRBV28 and TRBJ2-4; a possible D gene is TRBD1 (5 bases). V gave up 3 bases and J gave up 0 bases, with 12 bases separating them. Germline values: CDR1 MDHEN, CDR2 SYDVKM. The CDR3 totals 16 residues. The CDR3: CASSFRQNLAKNIQYF. The CDR3 nucleotides are TGTGCCAGCAGTTTTAGACAGAACTTAGCCAAAAACATTCAGTACTTC. Using reference TRBV28 and TRBJ2-4 for the parts outside the CDR3, the full variable domain is DVKVTQSSRYLVKRTGEKVFLECVQDMDHENMFWYRQDPGLGLRLIYFSYDVKMKEKGDIPEGYSVSREKKERFSLILESASTNQTSMYLCASSFRQNLAKNIQYFGAGTRLSVL.

This clone was seen a handful of times. In nucleotides, the CDR3 is TGTGCCTGGAGTCTTTGGAGGTATGGCTACACCTTC. It translates to CAWSLWRYGYTF. This sequence joins TRBV30 and TRBJ1-2; no firm D call. With 2 bases removed from V and 5 bases from J, the gap between germline ends came to 9 bases. The CDR3 loop spans 12 amino acids. The germline CDR1 and CDR2 sequences are GTSNPN and SVGIG (reference sequence).

The rearrangement joins TRBV19 to TRBJ2-7; weak D call: TRBD2 (5 bases). This CDR3 has 14 residues. Germline CDR1 is LNHDA and CDR2 is SQIVND (reference sequence). V was cut by 3 bases and J by 3 bases, with 12 bases left in between. The CDR3 coding sequence is TGTGCCAGTAGTATGTCCGACTATATCTACGAGCAGTACTTC. This gives the protein CASSMSDYIYEQYF. Combining the CDR3 with reference TRBV19 and TRBJ2-7 gives the whole variable domain DGGITQSPKYLFRKEGQNVTLSCEQNLNHDAMYWYRQDPGQGLRLIYYSQIVNDFQKGDIAEGYSVSREKKESFPLTVTSAQKNPTAFYLCASSMSDYIYEQYFGPGTRLTVT.